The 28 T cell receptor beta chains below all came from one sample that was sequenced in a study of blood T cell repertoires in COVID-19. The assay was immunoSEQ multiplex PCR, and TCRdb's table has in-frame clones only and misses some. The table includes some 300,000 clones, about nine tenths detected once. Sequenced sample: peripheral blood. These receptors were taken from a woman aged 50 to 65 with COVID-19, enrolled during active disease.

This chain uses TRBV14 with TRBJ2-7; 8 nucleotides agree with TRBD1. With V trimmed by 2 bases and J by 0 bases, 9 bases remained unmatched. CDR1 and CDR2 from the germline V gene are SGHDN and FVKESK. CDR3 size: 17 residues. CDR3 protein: CASSQPRRTGSSYEQYF. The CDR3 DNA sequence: TGTGCCAGCAGCCAACCTCGTAGGACAGGGAGCTCCTACGAGCAGTACTTC.

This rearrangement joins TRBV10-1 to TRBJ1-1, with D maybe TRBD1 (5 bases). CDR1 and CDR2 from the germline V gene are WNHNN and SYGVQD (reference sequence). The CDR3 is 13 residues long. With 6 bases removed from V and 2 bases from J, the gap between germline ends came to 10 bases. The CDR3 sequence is CASRDQGNTEAFF. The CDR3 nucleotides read TGCGCCAGCAGGGACCAGGGAAACACTGAAGCTTTCTTT.

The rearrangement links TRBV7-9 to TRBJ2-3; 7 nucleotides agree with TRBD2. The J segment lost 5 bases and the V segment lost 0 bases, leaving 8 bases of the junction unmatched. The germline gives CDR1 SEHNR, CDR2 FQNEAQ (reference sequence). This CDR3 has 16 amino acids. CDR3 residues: CASSLASGGSGDTQYF. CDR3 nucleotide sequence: TGTGCCAGCAGCTTAGCGAGTGGCGGGAGTGGAGATACGCAGTATTTT.

In DNA form, the CDR3 reads TGTGCCTGGAGGCCCACAGGGGGCCCCCTCCACTTT. Translation: CAWRPTGGPLHF. This rearrangement joins TRBV30 to TRBJ1-6; 9 nucleotides line up with TRBD1. V shed 3 bases, J shed 13 bases, and the junction held 4 bases outside the gene matches. The CDR3 has 12 residues. Germline CDR1 GTSNPN, CDR2 SVGIG (reference sequence).

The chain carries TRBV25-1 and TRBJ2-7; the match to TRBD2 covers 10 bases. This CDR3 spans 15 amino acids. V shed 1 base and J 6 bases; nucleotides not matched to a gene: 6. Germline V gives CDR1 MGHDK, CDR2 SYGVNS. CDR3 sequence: CASSEWASGSGEQYF. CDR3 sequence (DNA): TGTGCCAGCAGTGAATGGGCTAGCGGGAGCGGCGAGCAGTACTTC.

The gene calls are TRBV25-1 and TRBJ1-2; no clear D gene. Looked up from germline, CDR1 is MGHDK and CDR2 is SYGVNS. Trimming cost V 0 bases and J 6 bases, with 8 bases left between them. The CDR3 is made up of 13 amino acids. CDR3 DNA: TGTGCCAGCAGTGAATATGGAGTCGATGGCTACACCTTC. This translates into CASSEYGVDGYTF.

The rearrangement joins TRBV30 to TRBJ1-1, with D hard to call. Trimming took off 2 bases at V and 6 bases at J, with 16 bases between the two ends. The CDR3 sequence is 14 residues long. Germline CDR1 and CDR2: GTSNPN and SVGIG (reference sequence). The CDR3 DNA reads TGTGCCTGGAGTTCGGCACGAAGACTCGCTGAAGCTTTCTTT. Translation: CAWSSARRLAEAFF.

The CDR3 DNA reads as TGTGCCTCGGACAGGGCTCACTATGGCTACACCTTC. Protein: CASDRAHYGYTF. This rearrangement joins TRBV30 to TRBJ1-2; TRBD1 matches 8 bases. The CDR3 has 12 residues. The J segment lost 3 bases and the V segment lost 7 bases, leaving 4 bases of the junction unmatched. The germline V gene encodes CDR1 GTSNPN and CDR2 SVGIG (reference sequence).

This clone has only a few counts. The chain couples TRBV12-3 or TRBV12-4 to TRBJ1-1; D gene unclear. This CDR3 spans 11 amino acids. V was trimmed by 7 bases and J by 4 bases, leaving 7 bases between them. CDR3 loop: CASTLSTEAFF. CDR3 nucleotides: TGTGCCAGCACCCTGTCCACTGAAGCTTTCTTT.

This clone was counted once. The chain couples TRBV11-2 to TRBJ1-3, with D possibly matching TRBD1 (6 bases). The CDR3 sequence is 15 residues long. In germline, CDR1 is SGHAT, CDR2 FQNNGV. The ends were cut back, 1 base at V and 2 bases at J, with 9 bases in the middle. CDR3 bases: TGTGCCAGCAGCTTAGTGGGGGCGCCTGGAAACACCATATATTTT. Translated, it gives CASSLVGAPGNTIYF.

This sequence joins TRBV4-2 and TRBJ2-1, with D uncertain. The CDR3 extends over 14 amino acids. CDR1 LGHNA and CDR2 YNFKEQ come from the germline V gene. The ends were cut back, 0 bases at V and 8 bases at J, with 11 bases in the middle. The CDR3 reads CASSQDGALYEQFF. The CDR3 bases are TGTGCCAGCAGCCAAGATGGTGCGCTTTATGAGCAGTTCTTC.

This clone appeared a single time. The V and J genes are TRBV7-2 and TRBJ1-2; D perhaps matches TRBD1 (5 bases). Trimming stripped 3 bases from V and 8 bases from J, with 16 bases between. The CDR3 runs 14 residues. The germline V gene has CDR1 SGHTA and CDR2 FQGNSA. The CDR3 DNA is TGTGCCAGCAGCTTTAGCGGGGGGGGAAGGGGCTACACCTTC. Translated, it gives CASSFSGGGRGYTF.

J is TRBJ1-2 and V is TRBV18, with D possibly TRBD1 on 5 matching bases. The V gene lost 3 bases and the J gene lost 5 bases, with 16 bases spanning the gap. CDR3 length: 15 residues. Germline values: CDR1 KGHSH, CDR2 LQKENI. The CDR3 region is CASSPGHPQGYGYTF. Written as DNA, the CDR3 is TGTGCCAGCTCACCCGGACACCCTCAAGGGTATGGCTACACCTTC. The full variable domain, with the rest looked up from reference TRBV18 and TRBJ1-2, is NAGVMQNPRHLVRRRGQEARLRCSPMKGHSHVYWYRQLPEEGLKFMVYLQKENIIDESGMPKERFSAEFPKEGPSILRIQQVVRGDSAAYFCASSPGHPQGYGYTFGSGTRLTVV.

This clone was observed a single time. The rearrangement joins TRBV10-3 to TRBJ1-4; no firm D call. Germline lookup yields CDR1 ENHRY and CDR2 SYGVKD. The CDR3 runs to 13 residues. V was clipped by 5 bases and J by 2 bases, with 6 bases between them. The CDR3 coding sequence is TGTGCCATCAGTCCTCGGACTAATGAAAAACTGTTTTTT. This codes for CAISPRTNEKLFF.

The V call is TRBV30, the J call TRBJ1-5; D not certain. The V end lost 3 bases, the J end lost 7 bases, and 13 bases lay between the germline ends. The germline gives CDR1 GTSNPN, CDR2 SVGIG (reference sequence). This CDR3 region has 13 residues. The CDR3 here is CAWRSEGRQPQHF. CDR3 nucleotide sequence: TGTGCCTGGAGGAGCGAGGGCCGGCAGCCCCAGCATTTT.

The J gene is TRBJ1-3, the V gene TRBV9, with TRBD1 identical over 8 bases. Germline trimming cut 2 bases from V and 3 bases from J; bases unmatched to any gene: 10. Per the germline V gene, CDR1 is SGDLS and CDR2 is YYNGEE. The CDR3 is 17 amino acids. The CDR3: CASSVGTGPDIGNTIYF. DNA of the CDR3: TGTGCCAGCAGCGTTGGGACAGGCCCAGATATTGGAAACACCATATATTTT.

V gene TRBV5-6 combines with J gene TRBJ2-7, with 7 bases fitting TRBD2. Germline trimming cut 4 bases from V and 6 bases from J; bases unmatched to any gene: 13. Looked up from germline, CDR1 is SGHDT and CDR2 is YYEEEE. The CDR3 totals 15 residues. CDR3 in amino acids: CASSPPGAGVTEQYF. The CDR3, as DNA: TGTGCCAGCAGCCCTCCCGGTGCGGGAGTAACCGAGCAGTACTTC.

The CDR3 region is CASSKQGATHNEQFF. Here the CDR3 DNA reads TGTGCCAGCAGTAAACAGGGGGCTACTCACAATGAGCAGTTCTTC. The J gene is TRBJ2-1, the V gene TRBV27, with 9 bases lining up with TRBD1. Trimming cost V 5 bases and J 5 bases; bases outside gene matches: 7. Germline V CDR1 and CDR2: MNHEY, SMNVEV (reference sequence). There are 15 residues in the CDR3.

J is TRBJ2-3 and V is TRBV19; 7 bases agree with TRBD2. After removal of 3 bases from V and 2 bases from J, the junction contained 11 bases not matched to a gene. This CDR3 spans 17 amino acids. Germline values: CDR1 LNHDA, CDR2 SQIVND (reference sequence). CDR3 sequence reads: CASSIFGGGLYTDTQYF. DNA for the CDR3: TGTGCCAGTAGTATTTTTGGGGGGGGACTTTACACAGATACGCAGTATTTT. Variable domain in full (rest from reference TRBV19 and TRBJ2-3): DGGITQSPKYLFRKEGQNVTLSCEQNLNHDAMYWYRQDPGQGLRLIYYSQIVNDFQKGDIAEGYSVSREKKESFPLTVTSAQKNPTAFYLCASSIFGGGLYTDTQYFGPGTRLTVL.

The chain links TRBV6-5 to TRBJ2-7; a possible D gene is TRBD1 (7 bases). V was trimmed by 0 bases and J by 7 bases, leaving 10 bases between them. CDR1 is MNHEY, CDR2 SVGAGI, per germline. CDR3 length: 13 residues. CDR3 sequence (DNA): TGTGCCAGCAGTTACTCGACAGGGAGGGAGCAGTACTTC. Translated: CASSYSTGREQYF.

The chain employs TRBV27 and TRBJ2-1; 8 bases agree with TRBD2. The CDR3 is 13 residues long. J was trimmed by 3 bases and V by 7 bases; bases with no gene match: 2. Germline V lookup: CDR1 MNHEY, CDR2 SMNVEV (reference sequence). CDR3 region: CASKAGGYNEQFF. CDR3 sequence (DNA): TGTGCCAGCAAGGCGGGAGGCTACAATGAGCAGTTCTTC.

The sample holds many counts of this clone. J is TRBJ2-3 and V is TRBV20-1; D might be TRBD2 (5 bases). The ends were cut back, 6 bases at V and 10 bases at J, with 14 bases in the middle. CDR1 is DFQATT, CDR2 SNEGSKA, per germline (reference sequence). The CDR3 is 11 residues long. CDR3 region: CSAPLASAQYF. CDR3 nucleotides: TGCAGTGCCCCGCTAGCATCTGCGCAGTATTTT.

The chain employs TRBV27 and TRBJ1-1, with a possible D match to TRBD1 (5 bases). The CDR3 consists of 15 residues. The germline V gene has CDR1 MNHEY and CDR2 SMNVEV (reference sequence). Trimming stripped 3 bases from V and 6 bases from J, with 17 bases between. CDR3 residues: CASSLVPGGSPEAFF. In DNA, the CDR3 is TGTGCCAGCAGTTTGGTTCCCGGGGGGAGCCCTGAAGCTTTCTTT.

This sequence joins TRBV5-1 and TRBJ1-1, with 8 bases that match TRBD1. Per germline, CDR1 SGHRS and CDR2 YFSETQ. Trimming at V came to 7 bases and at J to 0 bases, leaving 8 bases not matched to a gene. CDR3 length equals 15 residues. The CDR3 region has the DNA TGCGCCAGCCGAGACAGGGGATTTATGAACACTGAAGCTTTCTTT. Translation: CASRDRGFMNTEAFF.

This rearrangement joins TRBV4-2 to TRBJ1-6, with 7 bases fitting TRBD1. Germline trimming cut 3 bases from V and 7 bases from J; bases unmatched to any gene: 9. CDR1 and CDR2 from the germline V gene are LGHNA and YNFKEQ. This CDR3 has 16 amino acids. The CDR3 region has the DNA TGTGCCAGCAGCCAGGAACGAACAGGGGTCAATTCACCCCTCCACTTT. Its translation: CASSQERTGVNSPLHF.

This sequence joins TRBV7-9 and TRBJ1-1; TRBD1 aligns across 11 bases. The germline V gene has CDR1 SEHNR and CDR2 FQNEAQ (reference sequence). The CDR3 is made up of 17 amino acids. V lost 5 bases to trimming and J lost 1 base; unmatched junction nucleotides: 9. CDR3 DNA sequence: TGTGCCAGCAGCCCCGGTGGGACAGGGGGTTCGAACACTGAAGCTTTCTTT. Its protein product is CASSPGGTGGSNTEAFF.

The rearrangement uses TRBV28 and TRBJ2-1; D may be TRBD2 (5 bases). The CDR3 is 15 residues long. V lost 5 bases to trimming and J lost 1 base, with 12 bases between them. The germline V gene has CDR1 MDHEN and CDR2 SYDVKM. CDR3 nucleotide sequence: TGTGCCAGCAGTCTTCTAGCTCGTTCCTACAATGAGCAGTTCTTC. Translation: CASSLLARSYNEQFF.

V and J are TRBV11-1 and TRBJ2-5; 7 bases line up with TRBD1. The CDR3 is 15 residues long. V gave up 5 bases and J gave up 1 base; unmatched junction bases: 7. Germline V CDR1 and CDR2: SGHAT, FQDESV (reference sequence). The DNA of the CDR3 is TGTGCCAGCAGCCTCCAACAGGGGTCCCAAGAGACCCAGTACTTC. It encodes CASSLQQGSQETQYF. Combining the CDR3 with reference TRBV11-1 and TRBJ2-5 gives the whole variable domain EAEVAQSPRYKITEKSQAVAFWCDPISGHATLYWYRQILGQGPELLVQFQDESVVDDSQLPKDRFSAERLKGVDSTLKIQPAELGDSAMYLCASSLQQGSQETQYFGPGTRLLVL.